The following is a TCR beta chain sequence with its context. Antigen unknown. This entry comes from a study of T cell responses to AZD1222 COVID-19 vaccine. Findings and limits, study-wide: Following two doses of AZD1222, Spike-specific TCR breadth and depth rose. Just a handful of AZD1222 recipients tested seropositive at baseline. In a largely white British group with more females than males, clonal diversity was possibly underestimated.

Generated by immunoSEQ multiplex PCR, the TCRdb table keeps only in-frame clones and is missing some. The sample includes tens of thousands of clones, roughly 91% seen only once; the top ten take 18%. The ends lost 5 bases at V and 3 bases at J; junction bases unmatched: 8. The CDR3 is made up of 15 amino acids. Per germline, CDR1 SEHNR and CDR2 FQNEAQ (reference sequence). Material: peripheral blood, obtained 28 days after the second AZD1222 dose. The TCR sequence derives from an adult who received the AZD1222 COVID-19 vaccine. This chain joins TRBV7-9 and TRBJ2-5; TRBD1 matches 8 bases. CDR3 DNA sequence: TGTGCCAGCAGCCCACCCGGGACAGGAGAAGAGACCCAGTACTTC. Translation: CASSPPGTGEETQYF.